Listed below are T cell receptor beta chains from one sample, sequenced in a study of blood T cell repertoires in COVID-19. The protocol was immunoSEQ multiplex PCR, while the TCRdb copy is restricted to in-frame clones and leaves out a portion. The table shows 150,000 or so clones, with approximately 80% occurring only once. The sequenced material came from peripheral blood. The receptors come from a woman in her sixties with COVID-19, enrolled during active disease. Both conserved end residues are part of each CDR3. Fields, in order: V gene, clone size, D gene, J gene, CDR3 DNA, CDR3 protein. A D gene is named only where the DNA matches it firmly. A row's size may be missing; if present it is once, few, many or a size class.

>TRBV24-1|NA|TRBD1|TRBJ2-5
TGTGCCACCAGTGGCCGGGACAGGGGTTTCCAAGAGACCCAGTACTTC
CATSGRDRGFQETQYF
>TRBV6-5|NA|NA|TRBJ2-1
TGTGCCAGCAGTATAGATGAGCAGTTCTTC
CASSIDEQFF
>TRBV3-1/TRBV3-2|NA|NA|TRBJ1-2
TGTGCCAGCAGCCACACCTCCGGGACAAATTATGGCTACACCTTC
CASSHTSGTNYGYTF
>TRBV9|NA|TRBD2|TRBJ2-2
TGTGCCAGCAGCGTAGGGGGACTAGGATTCGGGGAGCTGTTTTTT
CASSVGGLGFGELFF
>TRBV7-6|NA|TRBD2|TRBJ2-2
TGTGCCAGCAGCTTAGCGTTCCTGGGGGGGTCCACCGGGGAGCTGTTTTTT
CASSLAFLGGSTGELFF
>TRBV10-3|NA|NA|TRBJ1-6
TGTGCCATCAGTGAAGGAACAGGAAGGAATTCACCCCTCCACTTT
CAISEGTGRNSPLHF
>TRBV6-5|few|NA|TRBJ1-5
TGTGCCAGCAGCTGGAAAGGAGATAGCAATCAGCCCCAGCATTTT
CASSWKGDSNQPQHF
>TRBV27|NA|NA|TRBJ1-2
TGTGCCAGCAGCAAGACTTTCCTTGGGGGCTACACCTTC
CASSKTFLGGYTF
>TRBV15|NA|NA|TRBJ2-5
TGTGCCACCAGCAGAGGGAACAGGGACCAAGAGACCCAGTACTTC
CATSRGNRDQETQYF
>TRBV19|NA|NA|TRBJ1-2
TGTGCCAGTACCCCACGCGGTAACTCCCGCTATGGCTACACCTTC
CASTPRGNSRYGYTF
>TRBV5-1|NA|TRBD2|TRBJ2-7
TGCGCCAGCAGCCCCCAGGTAGCGGGGTCCTACGAGCAGTACTTC
CASSPQVAGSYEQYF
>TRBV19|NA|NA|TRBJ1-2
TGTGCCAGTAGTATTATGCAGGGGTCGGTCTATGGCTACACCTTC
CASSIMQGSVYGYTF
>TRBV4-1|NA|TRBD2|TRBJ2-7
TGCGCCAGCAGCCAAGATGTGGAGGCTAGCGGCTCCTACGAGCAGTACTTC
CASSQDVEASGSYEQYF
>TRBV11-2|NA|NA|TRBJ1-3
TGTGCCAGCAGCTTAGATCAACACAGTGGAAACACCATATATTTT
CASSLDQHSGNTIYF
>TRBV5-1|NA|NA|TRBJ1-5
TGCGCCAGCAGCTTGTCATCGAGCGGAAGCAATCAGCCCCAGCATTTT
CASSLSSSGSNQPQHF
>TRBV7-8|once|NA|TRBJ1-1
TGTGCCAGCAGCCTCGGGACTTCCCTGGGGAACACTGAAGCTTTCTTT
CASSLGTSLGNTEAFF
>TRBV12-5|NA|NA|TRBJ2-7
TGTGCTAGTGGTTTGGGACAGTCTGCCGAGCAGTACTTC
CASGLGQSAEQYF
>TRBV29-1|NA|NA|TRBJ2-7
TGCAGCGTACAGGGTTCTCGAGAGCAGTACTTC
CSVQGSREQYF